The T cell receptor (beta chain) described here comes from a study of human T cells and chemical hapten exposure. Study-wide points: Sensitizing with DPC caused no change in TCRs above 1 in 1000 frequency.

V was trimmed by 7 bases and J by 6 bases, leaving 13 bases between them. Per the germline V gene, CDR1 is SGHRS and CDR2 is YFSETQ. This CDR3 spans 12 amino acids. Time point meaning: pre-sensitization, week 0. Treatment denoted: therapeutic diphenylcyclopropenone sensitization with weekly scalp DPC. Whole blood, unfractionated, served as the material for total RNA extraction. MiXCR was run by TCRdb on the RACE reads, yielding one entry per CDR3 protein. The data show about 260,000 distinct CDR3 sequences, approximately 8.6% seen once. This clonotype came up many times. Antigen: not known. Sequences were derived from whole blood, sampled in connection with sensitization to the hapten diphenylcyclopropenone (DPC). The chain is built from TRBV5-1 and TRBJ1-1; D might be TRBD1 (6 bases). The TCR comes from a woman aged 40 to 55 with alopecia areata. Some clones in this sample may be carry-over from other donors' samples. DNA for the CDR3: TGCGCCAGCGGGGATCAGGGGTCTGAAGCTTTCTTT. Translating it yields CASGDQGSEAFF.